Here is one TCR beta chain with its context. Its binding antigen is unknown. No base quality values were provided; no much bigger clone lies one nucleotide off. From V the trimming removes 3 bases and from J it removes 3 bases, while the gene matches leave 3 bases of the junction unaccounted for. The CDR3 covers 15 residues, taking in both the cysteine and the phenylalanine. CDR3 DNA is the only sequence kept; it has 45 bases, read in frame from the first base. The germline V gene supplies CDR1 SGHRS and CDR2 YFSETQ. The source of the sample is a study of cytomegalovirus exposure and HLA in healthy donors listed by TCRdb under 2017. For context, the study as a whole: According to a later analysis, the 120 or so validation repertoires were produced on the same platform as the 666 repertoires of the first cohort. The aim of the study was to test whether cataloging public T cell receptors could identify signatures of past pathogen exposure. Along with the approximately 700-subject first cohort, a separate validation cohort of over a hundred different subjects was used. To predict cytomegalovirus infection status, the study combined high-throughput TCR immunosequencing, statistical association of individual TCRs with disease status, and machine learning.

Results the study describes overall, beyond this receptor: Subsequent analysis determined that TCRs grouped into clusters in the first cohort also showed a tendency toward co-occurrence across the 120 validation repertoires, and 85% to 95% of cluster scores exceeded 0. A later analysis lacked HLA typing for the validation cohort, so it scored co-occurrence in that cohort across all 120 or so repertoires. In both the original and validation cohorts, the classifier was reported to diagnose cytomegalovirus status with high specificity and sensitivity. In vitro tests confirmed that a few of the cytomegalovirus-associated TCR beta chains recognize cytomegalovirus antigens. In the study, about 150 TCR beta chains were listed as associated with cytomegalovirus. Most TCR sequences were observed very rarely across donors, whereas some public TCRs were present in many individuals. The authors suggested that the approach could potentially be generalized to other disease states and immunological phenotypes.

Separate from the approximately 700-subject first cohort, the validation cohort of 90 to 150 subjects was the group to which the donors belonged. Library preparation employed the immunoSEQ multiplex PCR assay. Per the original workflow: A statistical classification framework was built for diagnosing cytomegalovirus status from the catalog of TCR beta chain sequences. TCRdb limited this immuneACCESS table to in-frame rearrangements with V and J called. A share of clones is missing; checked studies link under half to unresolved V genes, and the rest is unexplained. V, J and clone size were drawn from that table, and D and trimming were deduced from the DNA. Within this sample are around 150,000 clones, with 88% of them counted one time only. The ten largest clones take up about 3% of the sample.

This sequence originates from a man aged 18 to 29 in good health and CMV-seronegative. Recombination connected TRBV5-1 to TRBJ2-2, and TRBD1 matches 9 of the central bases. The sample consisted of PBMCs. Here the CDR3 is given as CASSWGQGYTGELFF. The DNA sequence is as follows: TGCGCCAGCAGCTGGGGACAGGGCTACACCGGGGAGCTGTTTTTT. Joined to the reference TRBV5-1 and TRBJ2-2 proteins, this CDR3 gives the full variable domain: KAGVTQTPRYLIKTRGQQVTLSCSPISGHRSVSWYQQTPGQGLQFLFEYFSETQRNKGNFPGRFSGRQFSNSRSEMNVSTLELGDSALYLCASSWGQGYTGELFFGEGSRLTVL.